This is a list of T cell receptor beta chains from one sample in a study of cytomegalovirus exposure and HLA in healthy donors. Generated by immunoSEQ multiplex PCR, the TCRdb table keeps only in-frame clones and is missing some. The sample has more than 200,000 clones; under 80% are singletons. Sequencing was carried out using PBMCs. These receptor sequences come from a girl under 10 years old in good health and CMV-seronegative. CDR3s include the opening cysteine and the closing phenylalanine or tryptophan. The D gene is left open where the match is weak. Size is omitted from some rows. Given values are once, few, many or a class for expanded clones.

>TRBJ1-6|TRBD1|.|TRBV18
CASSPDTGASPLHF
TGTGCCAGCTCACCGGATACAGGGGCTTCACCCCTCCACTTT
>TRBJ1-2|.|.|TRBV29-1
CSAETDSGYTF
TGCAGCGCCGAGACAGATTCTGGCTACACCTTC
>TRBJ1-1|.|once|TRBV5-1
CASSWGTRTEAFF
TGCGCCAGCAGCTGGGGGACAAGGACTGAAGCTTTCTTT
>TRBJ2-7|TRBD1|.|TRBV7-2
CASSPGQGRVRSSYEQYF
TGTGCCAGCAGCCCCGGACAGGGGCGGGTAAGGAGCTCCTACGAGCAGTACTTC
>TRBJ1-5|.|.|TRBV10-3
CAISEGPGLLPQHF
TGTGCCATCAGTGAAGGCCCAGGCTTACTCCCCCAGCATTTT
>TRBJ2-7|.|.|TRBV7-6
CASSPYFPGYEQYF
TGTGCCAGCAGCCCTTACTTCCCGGGGTACGAGCAGTACTTC
>TRBJ2-3|TRBD2|once|TRBV7-2
CASSLGLARSDTQYF
TGTGCCAGCAGCTTAGGACTAGCGCGTTCAGATACGCAGTATTTT
>TRBJ1-1|TRBD1|.|TRBV10-1
CASSDHPLSGQGRAFF
TGCGCCAGCAGTGACCACCCTCTAAGTGGACAGGGAAGAGCTTTCTTT
>TRBJ1-1|.|.|TRBV6-5
CASSYGQMNTEAFF
TGTGCCAGCAGTTACGGACAGATGAACACTGAAGCTTTCTTT
>TRBJ2-7|.|.|TRBV5-1
CASSLATGSYEQYF
TGCGCCAGCAGCTTGGCGACAGGCAGCTACGAGCAGTACTTC
>TRBJ2-5|.|.|TRBV9
CASSVNWDSQETQYF
TGTGCCAGCAGCGTAAACTGGGACTCTCAAGAGACCCAGTACTTC
>TRBJ2-2|.|.|TRBV9
CASSAPNGTGTLNTGELFF
TGTGCCAGCAGCGCACCCAATGGAACGGGGACACTGAACACCGGGGAGCTGTTTTTT
>TRBJ2-2|.|.|TRBV5-1
CASSPPGQFTGELFF
TGCGCCAGCAGCCCCCCGGGACAATTCACCGGGGAGCTGTTTTTT
>TRBJ1-5|TRBD1|.|TRBV7-9
CASSLGDRYQPQHF
TGTGCCAGCAGCTTAGGGGACAGATATCAGCCCCAGCATTTT
>TRBJ2-7|.|few|TRBV5-6
CASSYTGNYEQYF
TGTGCCAGCAGCTATACAGGTAACTACGAGCAGTACTTC
>TRBJ1-2|TRBD1|.|TRBV30
CAWTRDRGSGYTF
TGTGCCTGGACGAGGGACAGGGGAAGCGGCTACACCTTC
>TRBJ1-1|.|few|TRBV27
CASSLRVPGEAFF
TGTGCCAGCAGTTTACGCGTGCCAGGAGAAGCTTTCTTT
>TRBJ1-3|TRBD1|few|TRBV6-1
CASSEGQGRNTIYF
TGTGCCAGCAGTGAGGGACAGGGACGAAACACCATATATTTT
>TRBJ1-5|.|once|TRBV6-1
CASSGVVSGGQPQHF
TGTGCCAGCAGTGGGGTAGTGAGCGGGGGTCAGCCCCAGCATTTT